This TCR beta chain appears in the sequencing data of a study of OX40 agonist ivuxolimab in advanced cancers. Study results and caveats: Patients with a partial response at 0.1-3.0 mg/kg had among the lowest clonal expansion.

Regarding this clone: Its antigen is not identified.

Germline V gene sequence: CDR1 LNHDA, CDR2 SQIVND (reference sequence). V was pared by 4 bases and J by 3 bases, with 15 bases between. The CDR3 is 15 amino acids. The table came from immunoSEQ multiplex PCR; TCRdb's copy has only in-frame clones and leaves some out. The data show about 80,000 clones, with 85% to 95% seen just once and around 0.7% held by the top ten. The clonotype originates from an adult with an advanced solid tumor such as melanoma, head and neck, liver or kidney cancer. The V call is TRBV19, the J call TRBJ1-1; D possibly corresponds to TRBD1 (6 bases). Source: CD4+ or CD8+ T cells sorted from blood, taken in a trial of the OX40 agonist ivuxolimab. The CDR3 spells CASSKETGGYTEAFF. DNA of the CDR3: TGTGCCAGTAGTAAAGAGACAGGAGGGTACACTGAAGCTTTCTTT.